These 5 T cell receptor beta chains originate from one sample sequenced in a study of T cell changes during pregnancy in multiple sclerosis. Data came from immunoSEQ multiplex PCR; TCRdb stores just in-frame clones and leaves some out. The sample lists tens of thousands of clones; 80% to 90% were seen once. Sequencing was performed on CD8+ T cells from peripheral blood mononuclear cells, taken in the first trimester of pregnancy. The receptors were sampled from a female donor with multiple sclerosis, enrolled in a pregnancy study.

This chain uses TRBV6-6 with TRBJ2-1, with 7 bases matching TRBD2. After removal of 2 bases from V and 8 bases from J, the junction contained 12 bases not matched to a gene. Looked up from germline, CDR1 is MNHNY and CDR2 is SVGAGI (reference sequence). This CDR3 has 16 amino acids. CDR3 loop: CASSYRGRAWSDEQFF. Here the CDR3 DNA reads TGTGCCAGCAGTTACCGAGGGAGGGCCTGGAGCGATGAGCAGTTCTTC.

In regard to this clone: A junction boundary mismatches the germline segment, possibly from a read error. This chain connects TRBV7-3 to TRBJ2-5; TRBD2 is a possible D gene (6 bases). Germline V lookup: CDR1 SGHTA, CDR2 FQGTGA. There are 14 residues in the CDR3. Here the CDR3 DNA reads TGTGCCAGCAGCTTAACCGGGACTGGAGAGCCCCAGTACTTC. Translation gives CASSLTGTGEPQYF.

V usage is TRBV27 and J usage is TRBJ1-5; weak D call: TRBD1 (5 bases). Germline V gene sequence: CDR1 MNHEY, CDR2 SMNVEV (reference sequence). This CDR3 comprises 15 residues. Trimming left V 5 bases short and J 2 bases short, with 13 bases between. CDR3 bases: TGTGCCAGCAGTATGGGGGGGGTGGGCAATCAGCCCCAGCATTTT. It is translated as CASSMGGVGNQPQHF.

The V and J genes are TRBV7-2 and TRBJ2-1, with 7 positions matching TRBD2. The V gene's germline CDR1 is SGHTA and CDR2 FQGNSA. The CDR3 length is 16 residues. Trimming took 3 bases from V and 0 from J; bases not matched to a gene: 5. DNA for the CDR3: TGTGCCAGCAGCTTCACTAGCGTGAGCTCCTACAATGAGCAGTTCTTC. Translated, it gives CASSFTSVSSYNEQFF.

The V call is TRBV5-4, the J call TRBJ2-1; maybe TRBD1 (5 bases). Trimming took 2 bases from V and 5 from J, leaving 8 bases between them. The CDR3 contains 13 residues. Germline loops: CDR1 SGHNT, CDR2 YYREEE (reference sequence). CDR3 nucleotides: TGTGCCAGCAGCTTAGGGGAACACAATGAGCAGTTCTTC. This sequence encodes CASSLGEHNEQFF.